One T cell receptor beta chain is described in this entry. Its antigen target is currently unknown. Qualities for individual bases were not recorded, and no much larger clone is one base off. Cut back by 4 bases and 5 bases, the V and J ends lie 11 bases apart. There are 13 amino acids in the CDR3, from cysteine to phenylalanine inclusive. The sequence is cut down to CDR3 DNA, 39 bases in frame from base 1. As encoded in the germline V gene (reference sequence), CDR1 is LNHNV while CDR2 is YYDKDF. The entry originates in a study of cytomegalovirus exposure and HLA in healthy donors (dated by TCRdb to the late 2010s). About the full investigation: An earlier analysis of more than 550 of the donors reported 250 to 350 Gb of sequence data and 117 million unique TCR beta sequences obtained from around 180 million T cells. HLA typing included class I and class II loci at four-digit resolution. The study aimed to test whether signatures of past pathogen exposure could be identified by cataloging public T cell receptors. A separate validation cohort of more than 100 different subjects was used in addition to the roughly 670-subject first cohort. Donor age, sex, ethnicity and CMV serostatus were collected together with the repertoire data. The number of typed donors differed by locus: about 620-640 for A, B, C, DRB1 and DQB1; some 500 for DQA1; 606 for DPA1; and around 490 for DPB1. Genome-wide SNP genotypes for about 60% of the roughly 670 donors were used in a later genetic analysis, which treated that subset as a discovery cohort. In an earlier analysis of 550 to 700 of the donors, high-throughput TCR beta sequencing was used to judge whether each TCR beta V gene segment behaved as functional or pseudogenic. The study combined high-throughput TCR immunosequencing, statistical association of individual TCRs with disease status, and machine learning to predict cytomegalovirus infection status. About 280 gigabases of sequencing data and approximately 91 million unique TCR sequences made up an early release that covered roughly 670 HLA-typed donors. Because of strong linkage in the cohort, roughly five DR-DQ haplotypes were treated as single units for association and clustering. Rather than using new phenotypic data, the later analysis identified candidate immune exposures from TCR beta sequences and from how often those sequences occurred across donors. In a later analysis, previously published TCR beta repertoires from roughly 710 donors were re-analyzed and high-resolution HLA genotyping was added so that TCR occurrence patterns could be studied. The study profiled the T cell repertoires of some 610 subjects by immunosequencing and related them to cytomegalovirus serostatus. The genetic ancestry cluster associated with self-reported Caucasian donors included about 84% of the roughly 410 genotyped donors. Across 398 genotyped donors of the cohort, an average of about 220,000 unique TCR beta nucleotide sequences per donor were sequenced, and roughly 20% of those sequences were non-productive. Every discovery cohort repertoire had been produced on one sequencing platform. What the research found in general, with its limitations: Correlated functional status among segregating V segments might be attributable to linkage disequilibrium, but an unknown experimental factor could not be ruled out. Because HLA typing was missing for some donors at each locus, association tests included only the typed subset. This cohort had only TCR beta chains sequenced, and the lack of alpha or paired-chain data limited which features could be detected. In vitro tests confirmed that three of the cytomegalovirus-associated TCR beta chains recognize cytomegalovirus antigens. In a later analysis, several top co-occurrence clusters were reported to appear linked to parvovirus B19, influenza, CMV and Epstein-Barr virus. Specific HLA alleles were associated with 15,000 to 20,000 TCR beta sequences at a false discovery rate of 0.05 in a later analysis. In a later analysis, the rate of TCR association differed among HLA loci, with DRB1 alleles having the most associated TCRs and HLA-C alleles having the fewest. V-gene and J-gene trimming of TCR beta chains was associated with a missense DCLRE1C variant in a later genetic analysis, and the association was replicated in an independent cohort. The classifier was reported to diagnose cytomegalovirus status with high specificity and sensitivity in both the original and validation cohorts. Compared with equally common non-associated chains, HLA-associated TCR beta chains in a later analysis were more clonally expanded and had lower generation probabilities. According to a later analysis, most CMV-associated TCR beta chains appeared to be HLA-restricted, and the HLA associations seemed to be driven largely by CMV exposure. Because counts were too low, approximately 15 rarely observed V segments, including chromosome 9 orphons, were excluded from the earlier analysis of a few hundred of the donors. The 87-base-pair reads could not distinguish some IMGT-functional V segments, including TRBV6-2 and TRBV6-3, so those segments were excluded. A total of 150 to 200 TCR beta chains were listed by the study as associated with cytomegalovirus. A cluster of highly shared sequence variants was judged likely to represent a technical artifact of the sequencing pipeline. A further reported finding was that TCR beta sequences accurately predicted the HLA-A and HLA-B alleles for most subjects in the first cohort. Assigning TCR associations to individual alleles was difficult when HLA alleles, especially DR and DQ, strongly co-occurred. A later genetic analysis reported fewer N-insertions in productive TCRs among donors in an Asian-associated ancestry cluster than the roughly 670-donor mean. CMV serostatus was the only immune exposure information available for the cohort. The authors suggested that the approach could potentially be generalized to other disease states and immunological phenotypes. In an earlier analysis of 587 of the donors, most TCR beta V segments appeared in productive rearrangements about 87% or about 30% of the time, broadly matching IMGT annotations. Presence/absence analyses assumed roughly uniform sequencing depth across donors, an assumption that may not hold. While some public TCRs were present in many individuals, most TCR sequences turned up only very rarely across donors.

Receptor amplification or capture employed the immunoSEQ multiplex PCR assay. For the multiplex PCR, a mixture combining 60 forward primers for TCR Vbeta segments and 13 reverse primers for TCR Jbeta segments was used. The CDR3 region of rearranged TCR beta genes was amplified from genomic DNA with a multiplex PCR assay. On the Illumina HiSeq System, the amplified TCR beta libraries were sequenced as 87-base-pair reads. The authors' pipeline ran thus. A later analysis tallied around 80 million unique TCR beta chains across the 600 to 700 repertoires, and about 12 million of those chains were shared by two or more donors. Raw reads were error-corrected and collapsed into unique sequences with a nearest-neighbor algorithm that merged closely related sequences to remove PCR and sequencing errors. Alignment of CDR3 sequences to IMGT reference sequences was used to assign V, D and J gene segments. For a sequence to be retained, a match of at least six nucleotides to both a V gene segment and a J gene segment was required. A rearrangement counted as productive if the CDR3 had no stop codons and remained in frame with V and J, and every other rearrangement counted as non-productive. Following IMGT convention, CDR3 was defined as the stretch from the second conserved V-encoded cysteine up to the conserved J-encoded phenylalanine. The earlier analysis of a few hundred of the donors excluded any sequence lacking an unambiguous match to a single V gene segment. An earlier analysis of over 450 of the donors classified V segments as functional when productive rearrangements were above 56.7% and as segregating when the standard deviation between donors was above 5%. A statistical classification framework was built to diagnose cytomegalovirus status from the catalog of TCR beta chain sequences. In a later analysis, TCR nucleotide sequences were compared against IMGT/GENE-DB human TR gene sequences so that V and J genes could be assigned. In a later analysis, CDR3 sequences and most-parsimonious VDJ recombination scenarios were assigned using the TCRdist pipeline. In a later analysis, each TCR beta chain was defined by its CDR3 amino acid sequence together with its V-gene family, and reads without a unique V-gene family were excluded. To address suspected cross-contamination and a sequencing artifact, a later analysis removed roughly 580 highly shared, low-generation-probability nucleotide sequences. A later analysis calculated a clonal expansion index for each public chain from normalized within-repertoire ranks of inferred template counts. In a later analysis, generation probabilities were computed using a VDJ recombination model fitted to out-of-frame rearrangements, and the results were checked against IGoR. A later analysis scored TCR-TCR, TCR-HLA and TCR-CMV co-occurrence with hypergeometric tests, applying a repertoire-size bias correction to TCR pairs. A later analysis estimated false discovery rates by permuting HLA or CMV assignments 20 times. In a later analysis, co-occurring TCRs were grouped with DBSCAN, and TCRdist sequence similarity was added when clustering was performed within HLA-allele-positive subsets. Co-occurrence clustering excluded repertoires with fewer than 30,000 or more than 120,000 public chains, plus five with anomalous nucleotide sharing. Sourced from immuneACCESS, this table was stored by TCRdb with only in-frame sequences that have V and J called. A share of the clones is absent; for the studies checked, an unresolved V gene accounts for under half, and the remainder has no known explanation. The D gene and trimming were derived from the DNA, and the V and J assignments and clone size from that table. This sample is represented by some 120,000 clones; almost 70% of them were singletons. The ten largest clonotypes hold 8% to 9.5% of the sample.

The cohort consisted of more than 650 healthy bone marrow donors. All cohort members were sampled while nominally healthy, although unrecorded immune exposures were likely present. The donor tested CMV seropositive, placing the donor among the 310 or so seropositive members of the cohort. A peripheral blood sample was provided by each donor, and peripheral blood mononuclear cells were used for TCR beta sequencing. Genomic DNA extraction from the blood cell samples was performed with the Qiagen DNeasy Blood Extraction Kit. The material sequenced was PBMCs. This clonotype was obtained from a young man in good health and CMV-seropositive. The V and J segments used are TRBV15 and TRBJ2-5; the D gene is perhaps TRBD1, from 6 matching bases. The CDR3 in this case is CATSIQGSETQYF. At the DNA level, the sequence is TGTGCCACCAGCATCCAGGGGTCTGAGACCCAGTACTTC.